Presented here are 5 T cell receptor beta chains from one specimen sequenced in a study of blood T cells in healthy people across ages (dated by TCRdb to between 2014 and 2017). Library method: 5' RACE. A second roughly 6 to 11 cycle PCR used a sample-barcoded 5' primer and a J-beta primer mix. TCRdb reprocessing: public reads trimmed at Q25 with fastp, clones called with MiXCR, in-frame beta chains kept. Rows merge per CDR3 protein into single entries with the most common DNA and genes. The sample table records around 2 million distinct CDR3 sequences; 30% to 40% of these occur just once. The top ten clones comprise roughly 23% of the sample. Sequencing input: blood. Every receptor here comes from a human donor in good health.

This clonotype was observed a few times. This chain links TRBV7-8 with TRBJ2-6; D possibly corresponds to TRBD1 (5 bases). CDR3 size: 17 residues. With 2 bases removed from V and 0 bases from J, the gap between germline ends came to 11 bases. CDR1 and CDR2 from the germline V gene are SGHVS and FQNEAQ. Here the CDR3 DNA reads TGTGCCAGCAGCTTACTGGGGCTGAACTCTGGGGCCAACGTCCTGACTTTC. Its protein product is CASSLLGLNSGANVLTF.

J is TRBJ2-7 and V is TRBV5-6; weak D call: TRBD2 (6 bases). With 5 bases removed from V and 2 bases from J, the gap between germline ends came to 14 bases. This CDR3 is 14 amino acids long. Germline lookup yields CDR1 SGHDT and CDR2 YYEEEE. CDR3: CASSRGTAAYEQYF. The CDR3 nucleotides are TGTGCCAGCAGTCGAGGGACTGCCGCCTACGAGCAGTACTTC.

This clonotype was seen just once. One end of the junction does not line up with germline, which may come from a read error. The J gene is TRBJ2-7, the V gene TRBV18; D gene uncertain. The CDR3 runs to 13 residues. The germline gives CDR1 KGHSH, CDR2 LQKENI. DNA for the CDR3: TGTGCCGGCTCGCAATCCCAGGAGTACGAGCAGTACTTC. Its protein is CAGSQSQEYEQYF.

The sample holds a few counts of this clonotype. The genes are TRBV6-5 and TRBJ1-2, with 9 bases aligning to TRBD1. The CDR3 is made up of 15 amino acids. The ends lost 4 bases at V and 6 bases at J; junction bases unmatched: 9. Germline V gene lookup returns CDR1 MNHEY and CDR2 SVGAGI. The DNA of the CDR3 is TGTGCCAGCAGTTCCCGGGACAGGGCGCTCCATGGCTACACCTTC. Translating gives CASSSRDRALHGYTF.

The chain recombines TRBV20-1 with TRBJ1-3, with D possibly TRBD1 on 5 matching bases. The CDR3 covers 14 residues. V shed 6 bases and J shed 4 bases, with 16 bases lying between them. Germline V gene sequence: CDR1 DFQATT, CDR2 SNEGSKA (reference sequence). The CDR3 here is CSARRGAPGNTIYF. The CDR3, as DNA: TGCAGTGCCCGGCGGGGCGCCCCGGGAAACACCATATATTTT.